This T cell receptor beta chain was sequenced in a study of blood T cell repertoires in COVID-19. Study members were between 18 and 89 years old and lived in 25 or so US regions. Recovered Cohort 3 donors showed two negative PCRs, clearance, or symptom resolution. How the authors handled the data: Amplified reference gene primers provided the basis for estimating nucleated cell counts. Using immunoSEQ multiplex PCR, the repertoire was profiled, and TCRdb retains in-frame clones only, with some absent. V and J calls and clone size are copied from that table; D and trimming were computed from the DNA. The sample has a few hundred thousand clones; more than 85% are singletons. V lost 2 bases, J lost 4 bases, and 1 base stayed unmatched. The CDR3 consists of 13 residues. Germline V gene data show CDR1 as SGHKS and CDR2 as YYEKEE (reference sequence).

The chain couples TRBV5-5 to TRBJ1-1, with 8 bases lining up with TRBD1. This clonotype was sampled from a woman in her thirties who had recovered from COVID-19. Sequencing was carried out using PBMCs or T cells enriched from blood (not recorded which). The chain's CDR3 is CASSLTGGTEAFF. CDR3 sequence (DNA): TGTGCCAGCAGCTTAACAGGGGGCACTGAAGCTTTCTTT.